This entry lists 8 T cell receptor beta chains sequenced from one sample in a study of T cells in Graves' hyperthyroidism and ophthalmopathy. Template material for amplifying TCR beta CDR3 regions consisted of RNA transcripts. Researchers ran a first-round RT-PCR on the TCR CDR3 using the HTBI primer set. In TCRdb, the multiplex PCR reads were re-called with MiXCR into one record per CDR3 protein. The profile covers roughly 130,000 distinct CDR3 sequences, with roughly a fifth appearing a single time and about 67% taken by the ten largest. Sequencing input: blood. These receptor sequences come from a woman between 50 and 59 years old with Graves' hyperthyroidism that later progressed to Graves' ophthalmopathy.

The chain carries TRBV11-3 and TRBJ2-4; TRBD2 matches 12 bases. J gave up 4 bases and V 5 bases, and 6 bases lay outside the gene matches. CDR1 is SGHNT, CDR2 YENEEA, per germline. This CDR3 region has 16 residues. CDR3 amino acids: CASSPGGLAGKNIQYF. CDR3 DNA sequence: TGTGCCAGCAGCCCAGGGGGACTAGCGGGTAAAAACATTCAGTACTTC.

Concerning this clonotype: This may stem from a read error, because a much larger clone lies one nucleotide away. V and J are TRBV5-6 and TRBJ1-1; 7 bases line up with TRBD1. The germline V gene has CDR1 SGHDT and CDR2 YYEEEE. V lost 4 bases and J lost 1; bases outside the gene matches: 7. The CDR3 runs to 15 residues. The CDR3 DNA reads TGTGCCAGCAGCACACAGGGGTGGCCGAACACTGAAGCTTTCTTT. As protein: CASSTQGWPNTEAFF. Variable domain in full (rest from reference TRBV5-6 and TRBJ1-1): DAGVTQSPTHLIKTRGQQVTLRCSPKSGHDTVSWYQQALGQGPQFIFQYYEEEERQRGNFPDRFSGHQFPNYSSELNVNALLLGDSALYLCASSTQGWPNTEAFFGQGTRLTVV.

This clonotype was found many times. CDR3 nucleotides: TGTGCCAGCAGTTTTTCCGATAATTCACCCCTCCACTTT. This sequence encodes CASSFSDNSPLHF. This rearrangement joins TRBV28 to TRBJ1-6, with D uncertain. CDR3 size: 13 residues. Trimming took off 3 bases at V and 5 bases at J, with 5 bases between the two ends. In germline, CDR1 is MDHEN, CDR2 SYDVKM. The whole variable domain, filled in from reference TRBV28 and TRBJ1-6, reads DVKVTQSSRYLVKRTGEKVFLECVQDMDHENMFWYRQDPGLGLRLIYFSYDVKMKEKGDIPEGYSVSREKKERFSLILESASTNQTSMYLCASSFSDNSPLHFGNGTRLTVT.

The sample holds a few counts of this clonotype. The rearrangement links TRBV4-1 to TRBJ2-2, with 7 bases that match TRBD2. Germline CDR1 is MGHRA and CDR2 is YSYEKL. Trimming cost V 0 bases and J 5 bases; bases outside gene matches: 6. The CDR3 is 16 residues long. For the CDR3, the DNA is TGCGCCAGCAGCCAAGATCCGGGAGGATTAACCGGGGAGCTGTTTTTT. This gives the protein CASSQDPGGLTGELFF.

This clonotype came up a few times. The CDR3, as DNA: TGTGCCAGCAGTATGACAGGACCGAACACCGGGGAGCTGTTTTTT. Protein product: CASSMTGPNTGELFF. This chain connects TRBV12-3 or TRBV12-4 to TRBJ2-2; tentatively, D is TRBD1 (6 bases). This CDR3 region has 15 residues. V lost 5 bases to trimming and J lost 0 bases, with 10 bases between them.

This clonotype has ten or more counts. The chain links TRBV28 to TRBJ1-1; D is ambiguous. CDR3 size: 15 residues. V was cut by 7 bases and J by 1 base, with 16 bases left in between. Per the germline V gene, CDR1 is MDHEN and CDR2 is SYDVKM. CDR3 sequence reads: CASTSAGLRNTEAFF. CDR3 bases: TGTGCCAGCACCTCAGCCGGGTTACGGAACACTGAAGCTTTCTTT.

At least ten counts were recorded for this clonotype. Written as DNA, the CDR3 is TGTGCCAGCAGCCTTGCGGGGGGACCCTACGAGCAGTACTTC. Its translation is CASSLAGGPYEQYF. The chain recombines TRBV7-9 with TRBJ2-7; 8 bases line up with TRBD2. J gave up 2 bases and V 5 bases, and 5 bases lay outside the gene matches. Looked up from germline, CDR1 is SEHNR and CDR2 is FQNEAQ (reference sequence). CDR3 length: 14 amino acids.

The J gene is TRBJ2-7, the V gene TRBV5-4; 7 bases map to TRBD2. The V segment lost 2 bases and the J segment 5 bases; nucleotides outside the gene matches: 13. The CDR3 is made up of 16 amino acids. Germline V gene lookup returns CDR1 SGHNT and CDR2 YYREEE (reference sequence). CDR3 protein: CASSFSRSGTMHEQYF. CDR3 DNA: TGTGCCAGCAGCTTCAGCCGAAGCGGGACGATGCACGAGCAGTACTTC.